This paragraph reports one TCR beta chain. The specificity of this receptor is unknown. No much larger clonotype is one base removed from it; base qualities were not supplied. V is shortened by 1 base, J by 2 bases, and the region joining them spans 18 bases. The germline V gene (reference sequence) specifies LGHDT as CDR1 and YNNKEL as CDR2. The CDR3 spans 18 residues, from the cysteine through the phenylalanine. Of the read, only the CDR3 DNA is kept; its 54 bases are in frame from base 1. This sample is drawn from a study of blood T cell repertoires in COVID-19 (dated by TCRdb to 2018 to 2020). Notes on the research overall: Samples from collaborators originated in the United States, Italy and Spain and spanned both the acute and convalescent phases of COVID-19. Sample metadata almost always included a de-identified subject ID, COVID-19 status, age in years and sex. A freely available public database, intended as a resource for researchers studying the immune response to SARS-CoV-2, is where the repertoires were released. Samples came from the ongoing ImmuneRACE study (first 160 participants) plus 1,254 subjects from 6 global collaborators. The prospective study material was composed of cDNA or gDNA derived from T cells, B-cell-depleted T cells, or PBMCs. HLA class I and class II types, where available, came from metadata supplied by the sample provider rather than from assay-based typing. Deeply sampled blood TCRbeta repertoires from subjects exposed to, actively infected with, or recovered from COVID-19 were included in the dataset. The investigation overall reported the following: Clinical and demographic metadata were provided uncurated, with the amount varying by source and participant.

The immunoSEQ Assay, a bias-controlled multiplex PCR, was used to amplify TCRbeta CDR3 regions from genomic DNA. Turning to the authors' computational methods: Nucleated cell counts per sample were estimated from amplification of reference gene primers within the assay. Sequence reads were collapsed and filtered to measure the absolute abundance of every unique TCRbeta CDR3 rearrangement. Productive Simpson clonality was computed per sample as the square root of Simpson's diversity index over productive rearrangements. Here the immuneACCESS table is served through TCRdb, limited to in-frame sequences with V and J called. Missing clones are a known gap in these copies; in checked studies unresolved V genes cover under half, and the rest lacks a known reason. V, J and clone size reflect that table, while D and trimming were determined from the DNA. Within this sample are about 45,000 clones, with 75% to 85% of them counted one time only. The ten largest clones add up to over 7% of the sample.

Whole blood was collected in K2EDTA tubes by collaborating institutions according to the institutions' own protocols. For TCRbeta analysis, collaborators shipped samples in one of three forms: frozen whole blood, isolated PBMCs, or DNA extracted from either of those sample types. The TCR sequence derives from an elderly man in a cohort sampled during active COVID-19. The sample comprised peripheral blood. The chain is assembled from TRBV3-1 (or the pseudogene TRBV3-2) and TRBJ2-1, with a weak D call of TRBD2 (6 bases match). In nucleotide form, the sequence is TGTGCCAGCAGCCAAGGAGCTCATTCGGGAGTCCCCTACAATGAGCAGTTCTTC. This sequence encodes CASSQGAHSGVPYNEQFF.